Sequencing of this T cell receptor beta chain was carried out in a study of breast tumors, draining lymph nodes, adjacent tissues. The CDR3 loop spans 19 amino acids. Germline values: CDR1 MNHEY, CDR2 SVGEGT. V was pared by 0 bases and J by 2 bases, with 22 bases between. TCRdb ran MiXCR on the multiplex PCR reads and lists one entry per CDR3 protein. The sample contains some 200,000 distinct CDR3 sequences, approximately 31% of which appear only once. This clonotype was counted between two and nine times. Samples came from axillary lymph nodes draining the breast cancer. The chain combines TRBV6-2 or TRBV6-3 with TRBJ2-5; D is ambiguous. Sequences were obtained from axillary lymph node tissue. This TCR came from a female donor with breast cancer. Some clones in this sample may be carry-over from other donors' samples. The CDR3 bases are TGTGCCAGCAGTTACTCACCCTCTGGGCGGTCCATAAGGCAAGAGACCCAGTACTTC. Protein sequence: CASSYSPSGRSIRQETQYF.